This entry describes one TCR beta chain. Its specificity is not known. The CDR3 length is 15 residues. Germline CDR1 is MNHNS and CDR2 is SASEGT. Trimming shortened V by 5 bases and J by 0 bases, and 14 bases separated the two germline ends. The entry originates in a study of shared clonotypes between healthy human individuals. Study overall: Those who served as donors were a couple of women and a few men between the ages of 18 and 49. Broader study findings: Naive CD4 clonotypes were shared across several donors at roughly 5.3%.

Profiled with immunoSEQ multiplex PCR; TCRdb holds only in-frame clones, not every one. The table shows some 1 million clones, with roughly 75% occurring only once. The sequenced sample consisted of memory CD4+ T cells sorted from blood. Noted subset: CD45RA-negative fraction. The receptor's source is a man younger than 30 in good health. The chain has TRBV6-1 and TRBJ2-7; maybe TRBD2 (6 bases). CDR3 DNA sequence: TGTGCCAGCAGTACTATGGACGGGAGCTCCTACGAGCAGTACTTC. Protein sequence: CASSTMDGSSYEQYF.